A selection of T cell receptor beta chains follows, all from one sample in a study of cytomegalovirus exposure and HLA in healthy donors. Some clones are missing from TCRdb's copy, which holds only in-frame ones; the method was immunoSEQ multiplex PCR. The table lists around 150,000 clones, approximately 9% of them singletons. Sequencing used PBMCs. The receptors here all came from a male donor in good health and CMV-seronegative. Both conserved end residues are part of each CDR3. Fields, in order: CDR3 protein, V gene.

cdr3_aa: CASSLLLASTDTQYF
v_call: TRBV27

cdr3_aa: CASSPGGFSGNAIYF
v_call: TRBV11-2

cdr3_aa: CASSLDSEETQYF
v_call: TRBV7-3

cdr3_aa: CAIRRDRDNYGYTF
v_call: TRBV10-3

cdr3_aa: CASSLGGVTTGELFF
v_call: TRBV9

cdr3_aa: CASRAGQPRDEQYF
v_call: TRBV28

cdr3_aa: CASSLRQGDSNQPQHF
v_call: TRBV28

cdr3_aa: CASSLGGLRNTEAFF
v_call: TRBV5-4

cdr3_aa: CASSVARGRAVDTQYF
v_call: TRBV7-9

cdr3_aa: CASRGEVGGYTF
v_call: TRBV2

cdr3_aa: CASRSFSGIRSYGYTF
v_call: TRBV28

cdr3_aa: CASSTLRAGDNSPLHF
v_call: TRBV28

cdr3_aa: CASSFLPLAGPYYEQYF
v_call: TRBV28

cdr3_aa: CASGPELAGVGNEQFF
v_call: TRBV4-2

cdr3_aa: CASSPLAGSSYEQYF
v_call: TRBV18

cdr3_aa: CASSTLSGSSYEQYF
v_call: TRBV7-2

cdr3_aa: CASQPTGVAYSTDTQYF
v_call: TRBV18

cdr3_aa: CASSLVQRESGDTQYF
v_call: TRBV4-3

cdr3_aa: CASSLSTGTSGYEQYF
v_call: TRBV5-1